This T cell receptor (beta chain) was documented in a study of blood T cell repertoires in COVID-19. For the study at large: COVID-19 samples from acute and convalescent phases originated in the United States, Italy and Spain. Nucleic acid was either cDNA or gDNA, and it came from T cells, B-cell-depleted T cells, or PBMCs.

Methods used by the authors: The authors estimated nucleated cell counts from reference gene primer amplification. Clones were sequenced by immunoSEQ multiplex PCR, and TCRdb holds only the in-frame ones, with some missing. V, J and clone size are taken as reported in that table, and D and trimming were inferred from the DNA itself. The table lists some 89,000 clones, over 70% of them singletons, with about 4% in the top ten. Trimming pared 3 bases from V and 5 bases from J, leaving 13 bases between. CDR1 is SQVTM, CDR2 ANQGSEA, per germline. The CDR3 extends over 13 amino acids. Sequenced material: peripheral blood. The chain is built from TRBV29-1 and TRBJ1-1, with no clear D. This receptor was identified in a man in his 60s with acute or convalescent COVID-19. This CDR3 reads CSVESEGGTEAFF. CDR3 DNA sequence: TGCAGCGTTGAGTCCGAGGGCGGGACTGAAGCTTTCTTT. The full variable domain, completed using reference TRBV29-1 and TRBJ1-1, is SAVISQKPSRDICQRGTSLTIQCQVDSQVTMMFWYRQQPGQSLTLIATANQGSEATYESGFVIDKFPISRPNLTFSTLTVSNMSPEDSSIYLCSVESEGGTEAFFGQGTRLTVV.